This T cell receptor beta chain was identified in a study of identical twins. V was pared by 0 bases and J by 0 bases, with 15 bases between. CDR1 is PRHDT and CDR2 is FYEKMQ in the germline V gene (reference sequence). The CDR3 length is 18 residues. TCRdb re-analysed the 5' RACE reads in MiXCR, keeping a single row per CDR3 protein. This sample yields about 1.7 million distinct CDR3 sequences, of which around 29% are seen a single time; 0.25% to 0.3% belongs to the top ten. The sequence was obtained from a newborn girl in good health. The sequencing sample was made of cord blood. The chain employs TRBV13 and TRBJ1-5, with D perhaps TRBD1 (6 bases). CDR3 sequence: CASSLGAGELFSNQPQHF. DNA for the CDR3: TGTGCCAGCAGCTTAGGGGCAGGGGAACTGTTTAGCAATCAGCCCCAGCATTTT.